A selection of T cell receptor beta chains follows, all from one sample in a study of blood T cell repertoires in COVID-19. The assay was immunoSEQ multiplex PCR, and TCRdb's table has in-frame clones only and misses some. The repertoire holds roughly 390,000 clones, with around 84% as singletons. The specimen was peripheral blood. These receptors all come from a woman under 30 with acute or convalescent COVID-19. Each CDR3 is given without its conserved first and last residue.

cdr3_aa: ASSITGAATNEKLF
cdr3_length: 14
j_call: TRBJ1-4
v_call: TRBV7-9

cdr3_aa: ASSLVVVAGEAEQF
cdr3_length: 14
j_call: TRBJ2-1
v_call: TRBV7-3

cdr3_aa: AIDSNLYGYT
cdr3_length: 10
j_call: TRBJ1-2
v_call: TRBV28

cdr3_aa: ASRSRGLGSPLH
cdr3_length: 12
j_call: TRBJ1-6
v_call: TRBV27

cdr3_aa: ASSQALSSGGPSVSYEQF
cdr3_length: 18
j_call: TRBJ2-1
v_call: TRBV4-2

cdr3_aa: ASEDYQETQY
cdr3_length: 10
j_call: TRBJ2-5
v_call: TRBV12-5

cdr3_aa: ATRSGREQF
cdr3_length: 9
j_call: TRBJ2-1
v_call: TRBV24-1

cdr3_aa: ASSLWPGGGLAKADTQY
cdr3_length: 17
j_call: TRBJ2-3
v_call: TRBV5-5

cdr3_aa: ASSPQRELSHEQY
cdr3_length: 13
j_call: TRBJ2-7
v_call: TRBV4-2

cdr3_aa: ASSLEAEDGILYNEQF
cdr3_length: 16
j_call: TRBJ2-1
v_call: TRBV7-6

cdr3_aa: ASRDRGSYEQY
cdr3_length: 11
j_call: TRBJ2-7
v_call: TRBV2

cdr3_aa: SVFRQGDGEQF
cdr3_length: 11
j_call: TRBJ2-1
v_call: TRBV29-1

cdr3_aa: ASSTRDRGQVEQY
cdr3_length: 13
j_call: TRBJ2-7
v_call: TRBV28

cdr3_aa: SASRVPEAF
cdr3_length: 9
j_call: TRBJ1-1
v_call: TRBV20-1

cdr3_aa: ASSTRLAGTYNEQF
cdr3_length: 14
j_call: TRBJ2-1
v_call: TRBV6-2/TRBV6-3

cdr3_aa: ASSRQSSNTGELF
cdr3_length: 13
j_call: TRBJ2-2
v_call: TRBV2

cdr3_aa: ASSQLGTGGAGYT
cdr3_length: 13
j_call: TRBJ1-2
v_call: TRBV5-1

cdr3_aa: ASSPGLARTPYNEQF
cdr3_length: 15
j_call: TRBJ2-1
v_call: TRBV4-1

cdr3_aa: ASSLDSTNEKLF
cdr3_length: 12
j_call: TRBJ1-4
v_call: TRBV5-8

cdr3_aa: ASSLREETQY
cdr3_length: 10
j_call: TRBJ2-5
v_call: TRBV7-8

cdr3_aa: AISESMGLYGYT
cdr3_length: 12
j_call: TRBJ1-2
v_call: TRBV10-3

cdr3_aa: ATSDPKNHRGRNEQF
cdr3_length: 15
j_call: TRBJ2-1
v_call: TRBV24-1

cdr3_aa: ASSLVPGGVYNEQF
cdr3_length: 14
j_call: TRBJ2-1
v_call: TRBV7-8

cdr3_aa: ASSLDRGQETQY
cdr3_length: 12
j_call: TRBJ2-5
v_call: TRBV5-1

cdr3_aa: ASSPTSGTTDTQY
cdr3_length: 13
j_call: TRBJ2-3
v_call: TRBV2

cdr3_aa: ASTPSGGGANVLT
cdr3_length: 13
j_call: TRBJ2-6
v_call: TRBV28

cdr3_aa: ASSPGYRTGELF
cdr3_length: 12
j_call: TRBJ2-2
v_call: TRBV10-2

cdr3_aa: ASSIPTTGLSNQPQH
cdr3_length: 15
j_call: TRBJ1-5
v_call: TRBV19

cdr3_aa: ASSDLGTSKETQY
cdr3_length: 13
j_call: TRBJ2-5
v_call: TRBV6-1

cdr3_aa: ASSFWGTGSEQY
cdr3_length: 12
j_call: TRBJ2-7
v_call: TRBV5-1

cdr3_aa: ASKTRGDTNYGYT
cdr3_length: 13
j_call: TRBJ1-2
v_call: TRBV27

cdr3_aa: ASSLSTLGQQSEQY
cdr3_length: 14
j_call: TRBJ2-7
v_call: TRBV3-1/TRBV3-2

cdr3_aa: ASRDRSAYEQY
cdr3_length: 11
j_call: TRBJ2-7
v_call: TRBV19

cdr3_aa: ASSQDNSYEQY
cdr3_length: 11
j_call: TRBJ2-7
v_call: TRBV9

cdr3_aa: ASSYLGLSAREQY
cdr3_length: 13
j_call: TRBJ2-7
v_call: TRBV3-1/TRBV3-2

cdr3_aa: ATSRAGLPGEQY
cdr3_length: 12
j_call: TRBJ2-7
v_call: TRBV15

cdr3_aa: ASSPGAGGNQPQH
cdr3_length: 13
j_call: TRBJ1-5
v_call: TRBV7-2

cdr3_aa: ASTSSGSLQTQY
cdr3_length: 12
j_call: TRBJ2-5
v_call: TRBV6-5

cdr3_aa: ASSERYSFGETQY
cdr3_length: 13
j_call: TRBJ2-5
v_call: TRBV6-1

cdr3_aa: ASSPPDSPNTEAF
cdr3_length: 13
j_call: TRBJ1-1
v_call: TRBV28

cdr3_aa: ASTFSYNEQF
cdr3_length: 10
j_call: TRBJ2-1
v_call: TRBV6-5

cdr3_aa: ASSLIGQGEKLF
cdr3_length: 12
j_call: TRBJ1-4
v_call: TRBV5-6

cdr3_aa: ASSERNRAETQY
cdr3_length: 12
j_call: TRBJ2-5
v_call: TRBV10-1